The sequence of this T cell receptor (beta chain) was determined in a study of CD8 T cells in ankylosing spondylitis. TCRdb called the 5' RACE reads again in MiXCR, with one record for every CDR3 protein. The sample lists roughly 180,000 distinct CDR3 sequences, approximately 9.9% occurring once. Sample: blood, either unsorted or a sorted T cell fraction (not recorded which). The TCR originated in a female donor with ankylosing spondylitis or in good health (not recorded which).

CDR3 sequence reads: CASRRSGTGATDTQYF. The CDR3, as DNA: TGTGCCAGCAGGCGTTCCGGGACAGGGGCGACAGATACGCAGTATTTT. V gene TRBV7-8 combines with J gene TRBJ2-3, with TRBD1 matching 10 bases. V lost 6 bases and J lost 3; bases outside the gene matches: 9. This CDR3 region has 16 residues. Per germline, CDR1 SGHVS and CDR2 FQNEAQ.